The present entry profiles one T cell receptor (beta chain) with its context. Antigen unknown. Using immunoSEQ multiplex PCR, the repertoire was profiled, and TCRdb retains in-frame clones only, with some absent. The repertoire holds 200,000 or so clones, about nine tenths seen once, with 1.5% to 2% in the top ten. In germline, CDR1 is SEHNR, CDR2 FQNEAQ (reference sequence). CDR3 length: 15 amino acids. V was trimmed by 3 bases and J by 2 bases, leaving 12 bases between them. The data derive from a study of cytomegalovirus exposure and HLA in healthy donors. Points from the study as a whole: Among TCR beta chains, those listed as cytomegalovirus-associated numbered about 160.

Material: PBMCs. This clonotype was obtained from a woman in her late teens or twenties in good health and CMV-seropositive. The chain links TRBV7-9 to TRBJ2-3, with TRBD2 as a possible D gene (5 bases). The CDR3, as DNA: TGTGCCAGCAGCTTGGCTGCGGGCGACACAGATACGCAGTATTTT. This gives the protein CASSLAAGDTDTQYF.